This T cell receptor beta chain was observed in a study of T cells after yellow fever vaccination (dated by TCRdb to about 2019). Study-wide context: Libraries from fractions with low cell numbers were prepared with the SMART-Seq v4 Ultra Low Input RNA kit. To follow T-cell clones before and after both primary and booster YFV17D yellow fever vaccination, bulk TCR alpha and beta repertoires underwent longitudinal sequencing. The cohort comprised two healthy male donors, one aged 18 to 30 and one aged 30 to 39 years. Blood was drawn at multiple timepoints before and after primary and secondary immunization, with bulk PBMC replicates and cell subsets isolated.

Study-level results and caveats: A small fraction of clonotypes showed up in both the CD4 and CD8 compartments, probably as a result of convergent recombination. FACS-sorted repertoires could contain abundant contaminating clonotypes from the bulk population, so computational filtering was required. Compared with the primary T-cell response, the secondary T-cell response was weaker but faster, peaking on day 5 rather than day 15. Most clones expanded after primary vaccination were re-detected after the booster (96% of CD4 and 88% of CD8), suggesting broad memory maintenance. The study included only a couple of donors, which limits how far the findings can be generalized.

In regard to this clonotype: There is no known antigen for this receptor. No base quality values were provided; no much bigger clone lies one nucleotide off.

TCRdb names Illumina NovaSeq 6000 as the instrument used. TCR cDNA was synthesized by 5'RACE template switching, which introduced a universal primer site and unique molecular identifiers. cDNA synthesis was primed from both the TCR alpha and TCR beta constant segments. Two PCR steps were used to amplify libraries, with sample barcodes and sequencing adapters being added in the second step. Sequencing of the libraries was done on either Illumina HiSeq 2500 (2x100 bp) or NovaSeq (2x150 bp). In the paper's pipeline: Demultiplexing of reads and collapsing into UMI consensus sequences were performed with MIGEC, and V(D)J alignment was carried out with MiXCR. Clonotypes responding to the vaccine were identified with edgeR on replicate PBMC samples, with the criteria of FDR below 0.01 and a log2 fold change above 5 up to day 15. Each bulk clonotype received a CD4 or CD8 identity based on whether the sequenced CD4 or CD8 repertoire contained that clonotype at higher abundance. TCRdb took the public reads, trimmed them with fastp at Q25, ran MiXCR for clone calling and kept in-frame beta chains. Identical CDR3 proteins give one entry, which carries the most common genes and DNA. TCRdb's processing, not the study's, gives the V and J calls here. Recorded for this sample are over 300,000 distinct CDR3 sequences; roughly 3.9% of them occurred a single time. The leading ten clones occupy about 22% of the sample.

Reading the label with the study, this specimen's treatment or condition is: live attenuated yellow fever vaccine strain. At each blood-draw timepoint, two biological replicates of bulk PBMCs were obtained. A standard Ficoll-Paque protocol was used to isolate PBMCs from peripheral blood. TriZol was used to extract RNA from bulk PBMCs, from CD4 and CD8 fractions, and from dextramer-positive and dextramer-negative fractions. V ends up 0 bases short and J 8 bases short, with an unmatched junction base count of 4. Its CDR3 holds 13 amino acids, cysteine through phenylalanine. CDR3 DNA is the only sequence kept; it has 39 bases, read in frame from the first base. CDR1 SQVTM and CDR2 ANQGSEA are derived from the germline V gene.

This material consisted of PBMCs, taken 5 days after the yellow fever booster vaccination. The sequence was obtained from a man younger than 30 who received the YFV17D yellow fever vaccine. The rearrangement combines TRBV29-1 with TRBJ1-2; TRBD1 agrees with 9 junctional bases. The sequenced DNA is TGCAGCGTTGAAGAACAGGGGGCTTGGGGCTACACCTTC. This encodes CSVEEQGAWGYTF.